This T cell receptor (beta chain) was retrieved from a study of PD-L1 blockade in urothelial cancer (dated by TCRdb to the late 2010s). For the wider study: Therapy was started in 2014 for all patients, and atezolizumab 1,200 mg was administered intravenously every 3 weeks. Under 10 patients achieved durable clinical benefit and approximately 20 did not. Blood samples were analyzed at two time points: 3 weeks after treatment start (second dose) and 6 weeks after treatment start. About nine tenths of the roughly 29 patients were males with bladder-origin urothelial cancer, and about 65% of the 29 reported a prior smoking history. Blood samples yielded a median of 141,255 T cells and roughly 83,000 unique TCRs, with median clonality about 0.08. In the same patients, whole exome sequencing and RNA sequencing of pretreatment tumors were performed in addition to TCR sequencing. TCR sequencing covered pretreatment tumor samples and matched, serially collected peripheral blood taken before and after atezolizumab treatment. Durable clinical benefit meant progression-free survival longer than 6 months, and TCR features were also tested against progression-free and overall survival. Pretreatment blood TCR-seq was available for about 27 patients, at least one posttreatment blood collection was obtained for roughly 24 patients, and tumor TCR-seq was available for roughly 24 patients. Patients had an ECOG performance status of 0 or 1 and had received between 0 and 3 prior chemotherapy regimens. Somatic, immune and clinical correlates of response to PD-L1 blockade with atezolizumab in urothelial cancer were the focus of an exploratory multi-omic analysis.

CDR1 and CDR2 are read off the germline V gene as SGHAT and FQNNGV. The cysteine opens and the phenylalanine closes a CDR3 of 14 amino acids. The kept DNA is CDR3 alone, 42 bases in frame from the first base. The junction shows trimming of 4 bases on V and 2 bases on J, and the gene matches do not reach 4 bases of it. The sample's time point label, decoded: pretreatment peripheral blood. A cohort of about 31 patients with locally advanced or metastatic urothelial carcinoma, treated at Memorial Sloan Kettering on a trial protocol, was included. Peripheral blood mononuclear cells were collected from each patient pretreatment and during treatment, giving between 1 and 8 total time points per patient. The Qiagen DNeasy Blood extraction kit was used to purify genomic DNA from total PBMCs and tumor samples. PBMCs were collected pretreatment and during treatment, and were isolated and stored as previously described.

The sample holds a few counts of this clone. Which antigen it targets is not known. No base quality information exists; no much larger clone differs at one position. Overall study outcomes, separate from this receptor: Among patients with durable benefit, tumor-associated TCR clones showed greater expansion in peripheral blood 3 weeks after treatment started (n ≈ 21, p = 0.022). A pretreatment peripheral blood TCR clonality below the median was linked to improved progression-free and overall survival. Small sample size (n of about 30) and many exploratory analyses mean the results are intended to be hypothesis-generating.

Synthetic TCR analog templates were spiked into each PCR so that absolute template abundance could be estimated from read counts. Using the immunoSEQ assay, TCRbeta CDR3 regions were amplified from genomic DNA with bias-controlled V and J gene primers. Sequencing of rearranged TCRbeta segments was done at approximately 20X coverage. Per the original workflow: Sequencing errors were corrected by clustering and CDR3s were annotated against IMGT to assign V, D and J genes. Downstream analyses used only productive TCRbeta rearrangements, leaving out any out-of-frame or stop-codon sequences. Clonality was computed as one minus Shannon entropy normalized by the log of the number of unique productive sequences. Fisher's exact test with Benjamini-Hochberg correction, at a threshold of adjusted p below 0.01, was used to find clones that differed between time points or between blood and tumor. Imported from immuneACCESS, the table was reduced by TCRdb to in-frame sequences with V and J called. These copies leave out some clones; in studies compared against another copy, an unresolved V gene accounts for under half, and the cause of the remainder is not known. V and J calls plus clone size are reproduced from that table; the DNA served to infer D and trimming. The sample has about 63,000 clones on record, roughly 76% of them singletons. Around 5.7% of the sample lies in the top ten.

This TCR was recovered from a man between 65 and 85 years old with urothelial cancer. The sequencing here drew on PBMCs, taken around atezolizumab (anti-PD-L1) treatment. This sequence uses TRBV11-2 and TRBJ2-7; a stretch of 8 junction bases matches TRBD1. The DNA sequence is as follows: TGTGCCAGCAGCTCAGGGGGACAGGCCTACGAGCAGTACTTC. This translates into CASSSGGQAYEQYF.